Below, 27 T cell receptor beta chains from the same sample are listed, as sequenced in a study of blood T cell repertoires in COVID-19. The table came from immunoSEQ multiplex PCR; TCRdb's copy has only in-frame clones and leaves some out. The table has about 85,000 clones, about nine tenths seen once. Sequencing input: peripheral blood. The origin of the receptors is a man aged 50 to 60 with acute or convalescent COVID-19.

The CDR3 DNA sequence: TGCGCCAGCAGCCGGGGCGGCGCGGAAGGCTACACCTTC. Translation: CASSRGGAEGYTF. This chain connects TRBV4-3 to TRBJ1-2; possibly TRBD1 for D (5 bases). From germline, CDR1 is LGHNA and CDR2 YSLEER. Trimming removed 4 bases at V and 8 bases at J, with 14 bases between. The CDR3 is 13 amino acids.

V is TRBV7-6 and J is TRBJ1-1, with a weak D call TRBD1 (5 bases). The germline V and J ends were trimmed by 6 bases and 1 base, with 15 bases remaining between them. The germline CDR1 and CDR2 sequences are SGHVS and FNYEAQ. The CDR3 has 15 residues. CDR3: CASRGDLAENTEAFF. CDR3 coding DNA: TGTGCCAGCAGAGGGGACCTAGCGGAGAACACTGAAGCTTTCTTT. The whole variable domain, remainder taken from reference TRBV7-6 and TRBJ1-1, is GAGVSQSPRYKVTKRGQDVALRCDPISGHVSLYWYRQALGQGPEFLTYFNYEAQQDKSGLPNDRFSAERPEGSISTLTIQRTEQRDSAMYRCASRGDLAENTEAFFGQGTRLTVV.

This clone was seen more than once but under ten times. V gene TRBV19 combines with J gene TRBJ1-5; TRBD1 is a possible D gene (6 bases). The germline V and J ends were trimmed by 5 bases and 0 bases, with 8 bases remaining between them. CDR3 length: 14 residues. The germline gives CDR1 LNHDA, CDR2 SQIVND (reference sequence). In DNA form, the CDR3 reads TGTGCCAGTAGTGAGGGGGATAGCAATCAGCCCCAGCATTTT. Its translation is CASSEGDSNQPQHF.

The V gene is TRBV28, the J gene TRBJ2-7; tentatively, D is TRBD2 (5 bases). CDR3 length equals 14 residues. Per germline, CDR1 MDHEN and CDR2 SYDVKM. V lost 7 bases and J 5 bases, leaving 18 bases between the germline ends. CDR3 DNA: TGTGCCAGCACCACGGGGTCCCCGACGAACGAGCAGTACTTC. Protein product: CASTTGSPTNEQYF.

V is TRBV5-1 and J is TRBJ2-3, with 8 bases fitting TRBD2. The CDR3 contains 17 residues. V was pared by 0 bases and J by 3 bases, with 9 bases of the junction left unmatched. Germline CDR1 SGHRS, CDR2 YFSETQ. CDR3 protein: CASSLDVVGGATDTQYF. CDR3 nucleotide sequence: TGCGCCAGCAGCTTGGATGTGGTCGGGGGGGCGACAGATACGCAGTATTTT.

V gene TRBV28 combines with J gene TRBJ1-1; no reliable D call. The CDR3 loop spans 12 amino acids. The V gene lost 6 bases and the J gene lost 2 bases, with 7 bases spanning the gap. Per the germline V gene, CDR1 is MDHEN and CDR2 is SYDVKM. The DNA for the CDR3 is TGTGCCAGCAGGTGGGCCAACACTGAAGCTTTCTTT. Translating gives CASRWANTEAFF.

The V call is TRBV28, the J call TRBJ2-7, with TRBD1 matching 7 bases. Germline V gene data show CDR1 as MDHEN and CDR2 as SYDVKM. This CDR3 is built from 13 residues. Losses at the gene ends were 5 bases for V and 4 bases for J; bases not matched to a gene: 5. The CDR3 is CASSLPGQYEQYF. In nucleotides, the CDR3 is TGTGCCAGCAGTCTCCCGGGACAGTACGAGCAGTACTTC. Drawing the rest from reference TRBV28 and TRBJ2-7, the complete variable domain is DVKVTQSSRYLVKRTGEKVFLECVQDMDHENMFWYRQDPGLGLRLIYFSYDVKMKEKGDIPEGYSVSREKKERFSLILESASTNQTSMYLCASSLPGQYEQYFGPGTRLTVT.

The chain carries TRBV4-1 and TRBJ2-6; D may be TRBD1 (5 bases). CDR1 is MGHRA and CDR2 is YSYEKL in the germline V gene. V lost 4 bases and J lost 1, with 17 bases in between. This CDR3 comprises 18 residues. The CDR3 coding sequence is TGCGCCAGCAGCCGAGAACAGGCTCGGGTTTCTGGGGCCAACGTCCTGACTTTC. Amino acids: CASSREQARVSGANVLTF.

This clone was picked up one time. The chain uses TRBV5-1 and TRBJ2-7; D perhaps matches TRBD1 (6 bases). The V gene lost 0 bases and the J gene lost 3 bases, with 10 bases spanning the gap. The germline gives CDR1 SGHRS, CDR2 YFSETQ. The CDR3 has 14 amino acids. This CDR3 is CASSLEGHFYEQYF. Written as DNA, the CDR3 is TGCGCCAGCAGCTTGGAGGGACACTTCTACGAGCAGTACTTC.

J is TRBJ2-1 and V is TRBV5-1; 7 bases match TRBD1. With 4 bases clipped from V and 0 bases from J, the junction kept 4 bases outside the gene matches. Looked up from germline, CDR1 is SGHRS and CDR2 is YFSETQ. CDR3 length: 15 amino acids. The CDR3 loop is CASSQQGSSYNEQFF. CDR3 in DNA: TGCGCCAGCAGCCAACAGGGGAGCTCCTACAATGAGCAGTTCTTC.

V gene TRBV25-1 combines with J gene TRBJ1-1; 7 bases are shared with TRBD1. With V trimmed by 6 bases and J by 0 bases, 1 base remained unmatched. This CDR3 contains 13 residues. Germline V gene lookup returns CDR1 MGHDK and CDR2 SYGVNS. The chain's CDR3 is CASRDRVNTEAFF. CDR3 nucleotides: TGTGCCAGCAGAGACAGGGTGAACACTGAAGCTTTCTTT.

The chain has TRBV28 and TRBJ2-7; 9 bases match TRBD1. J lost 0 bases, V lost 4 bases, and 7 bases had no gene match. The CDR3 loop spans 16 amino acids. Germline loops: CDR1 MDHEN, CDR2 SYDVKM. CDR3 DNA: TGTGCCAGCAGTTCCATGACAGGGGGGATCTCCTACGAGCAGTACTTC. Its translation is CASSSMTGGISYEQYF.

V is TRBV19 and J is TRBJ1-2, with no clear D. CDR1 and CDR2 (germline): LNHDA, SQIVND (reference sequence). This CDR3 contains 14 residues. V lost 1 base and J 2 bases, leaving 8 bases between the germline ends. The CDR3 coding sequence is TGTGCCAGTAGTATAGTAGGCGGGAACTATGGCTACACCTTC. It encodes CASSIVGGNYGYTF.

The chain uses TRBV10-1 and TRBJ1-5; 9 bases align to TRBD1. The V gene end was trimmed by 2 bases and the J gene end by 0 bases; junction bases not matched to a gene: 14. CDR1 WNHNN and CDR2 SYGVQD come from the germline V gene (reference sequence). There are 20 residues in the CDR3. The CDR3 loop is CASSETRPGQGGYSNQPQHF. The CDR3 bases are TGCGCCAGCAGTGAGACCAGACCGGGACAGGGAGGTTATAGCAATCAGCCCCAGCATTTT.

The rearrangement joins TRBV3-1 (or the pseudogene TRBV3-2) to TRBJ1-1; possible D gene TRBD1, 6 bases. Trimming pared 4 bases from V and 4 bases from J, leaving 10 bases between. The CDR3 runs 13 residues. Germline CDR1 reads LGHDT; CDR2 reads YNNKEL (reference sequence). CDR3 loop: CASSLTGFTEAFF. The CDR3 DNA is TGTGCCAGCAGCCTAACAGGGTTCACTGAAGCTTTCTTT.

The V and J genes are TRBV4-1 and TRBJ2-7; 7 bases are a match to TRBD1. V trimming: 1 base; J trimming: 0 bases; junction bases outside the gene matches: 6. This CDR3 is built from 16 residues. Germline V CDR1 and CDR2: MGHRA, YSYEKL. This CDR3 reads CASSQVTTGRSYEQYF. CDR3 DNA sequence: TGCGCCAGCAGCCAAGTAACGACAGGGCGCTCCTACGAGCAGTACTTC.

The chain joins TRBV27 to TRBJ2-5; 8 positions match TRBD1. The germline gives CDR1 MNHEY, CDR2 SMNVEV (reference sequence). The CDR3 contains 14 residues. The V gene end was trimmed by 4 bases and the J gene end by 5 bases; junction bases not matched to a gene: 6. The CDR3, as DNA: TGTGCCAGCAGTTCCAGGGGGCGCATGGAGACCCAGTACTTC. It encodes CASSSRGRMETQYF.

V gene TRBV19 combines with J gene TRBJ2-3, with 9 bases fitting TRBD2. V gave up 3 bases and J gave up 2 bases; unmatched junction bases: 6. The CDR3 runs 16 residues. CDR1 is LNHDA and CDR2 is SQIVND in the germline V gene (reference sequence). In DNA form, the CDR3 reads TGTGCCAGTAGTATCGGGCGGGGGGGATACACAGATACGCAGTATTTT. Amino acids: CASSIGRGGYTDTQYF.

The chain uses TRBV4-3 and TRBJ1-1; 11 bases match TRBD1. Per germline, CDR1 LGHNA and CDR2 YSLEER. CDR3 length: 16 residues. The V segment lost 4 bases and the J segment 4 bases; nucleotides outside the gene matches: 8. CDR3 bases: TGCGCCAGCAGCCTCCGGACAGGGGGCAAGGGCACTGAAGCTTTCTTT. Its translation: CASSLRTGGKGTEAFF.

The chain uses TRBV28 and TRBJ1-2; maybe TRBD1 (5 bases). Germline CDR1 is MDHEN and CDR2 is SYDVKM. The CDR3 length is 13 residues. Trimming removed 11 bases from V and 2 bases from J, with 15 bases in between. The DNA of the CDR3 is TGTGCCGCCAAGGGGAACCTGAACTATGGCTACACCTTC. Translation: CAAKGNLNYGYTF.

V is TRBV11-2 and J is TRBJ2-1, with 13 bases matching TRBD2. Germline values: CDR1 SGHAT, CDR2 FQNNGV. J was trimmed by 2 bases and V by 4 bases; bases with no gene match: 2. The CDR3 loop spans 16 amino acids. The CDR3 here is CASSSGLAGTYNEQFF. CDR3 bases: TGTGCCAGCAGCTCGGGACTAGCGGGGACCTACAATGAGCAGTTCTTC.

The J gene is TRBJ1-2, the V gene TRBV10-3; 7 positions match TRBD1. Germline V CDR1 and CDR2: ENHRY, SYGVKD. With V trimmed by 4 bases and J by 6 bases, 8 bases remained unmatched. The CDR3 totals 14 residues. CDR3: CAISVDRAINGYTF. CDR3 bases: TGTGCCATCAGTGTTGACAGGGCAATCAATGGCTACACCTTC.

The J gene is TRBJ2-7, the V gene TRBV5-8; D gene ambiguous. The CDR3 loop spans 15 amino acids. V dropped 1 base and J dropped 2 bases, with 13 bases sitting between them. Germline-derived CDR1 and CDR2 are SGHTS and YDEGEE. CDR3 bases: TGTGCCAGCAGCTTGAGGCGCTCAGGTACCTACGAGCAGTACGTC. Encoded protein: CASSLRRSGTYEQYV.

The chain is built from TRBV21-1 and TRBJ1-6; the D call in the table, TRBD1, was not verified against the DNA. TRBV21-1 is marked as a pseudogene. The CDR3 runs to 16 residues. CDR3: CASSKPGAGESKPLHF. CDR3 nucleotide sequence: TGTGCCAGCAGCAAACCAGGGGCTGGAGAGTCAAAACCCCTCCACTTT.

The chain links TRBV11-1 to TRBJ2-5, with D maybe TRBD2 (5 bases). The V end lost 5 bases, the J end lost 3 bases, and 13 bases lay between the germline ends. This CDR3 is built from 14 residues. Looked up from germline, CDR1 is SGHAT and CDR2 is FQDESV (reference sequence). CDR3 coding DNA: TGTGCCAGCAGCCTGAGGGCCGGGAAAGAGACCCAGTACTTC. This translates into CASSLRAGKETQYF. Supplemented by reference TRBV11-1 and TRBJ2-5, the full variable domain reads EAEVAQSPRYKITEKSQAVAFWCDPISGHATLYWYRQILGQGPELLVQFQDESVVDDSQLPKDRFSAERLKGVDSTLKIQPAELGDSAMYLCASSLRAGKETQYFGPGTRLLVL.

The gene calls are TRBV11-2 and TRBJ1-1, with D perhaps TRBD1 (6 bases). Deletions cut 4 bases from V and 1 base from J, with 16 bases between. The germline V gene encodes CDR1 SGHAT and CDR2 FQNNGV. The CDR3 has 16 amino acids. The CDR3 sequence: CASSSVRGRRNTEAFF. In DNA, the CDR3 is TGTGCCAGCAGCTCCGTCAGGGGACGTAGGAACACTGAAGCTTTCTTT.

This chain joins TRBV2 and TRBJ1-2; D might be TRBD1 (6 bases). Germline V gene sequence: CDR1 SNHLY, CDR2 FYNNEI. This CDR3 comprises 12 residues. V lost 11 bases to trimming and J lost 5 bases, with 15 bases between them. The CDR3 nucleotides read TGTGCCTGGGCACAGGGATCGTATGGCTACACCTTC. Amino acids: CAWAQGSYGYTF.